The text below deals with one TCR beta chain. This record belongs to a study of shared T cell receptors in the human thymus. The CDR3 covers 17 residues. The protocol was immunoSEQ multiplex PCR, while the TCRdb copy is restricted to in-frame clones and leaves out a portion. The data contain some 700,000 clones, around nine tenths of them seen just once; the ten biggest clones take up 0.0095% to 0.013%. The same data also contributed to another study, on human thymus T cells. That source reports: The thymus tissue came from resections taken during corrective heart surgery. Both thymic and peripheral blood repertoires showed apparently biased V and J usage.

This chain connects TRBV21-1 to TRBJ1-1; TRBD1 is the table's D call and was not checked against the DNA. TRBV21-1 constitutes a pseudogene. The source material was thymocytes. This TCR was sampled from a boy under two years old with a congenital heart defect. The CDR3 here is CARTGSRSWTGNTEAFF. In DNA, the CDR3 is TGTGCCAGGACGGGGAGCAGGTCTTGGACAGGGAACACTGAAGCTTTCTTT.